The source of this T cell receptor (beta chain) is a study of Graves' ophthalmopathy and Graves' hyperthyroidism (dated by TCRdb to the late 2010s). For the study in its entirety: Peripheral blood was collected at initial diagnosis, before any treatment. After sampling, hyperthyroidism patients received methimazole starting at 30 mg daily, and ophthalmopathy patients received high-dose intravenous methylprednisolone. An independent validation cohort was composed of some 18 hyperthyroidism patients and approximately 15 patients who later progressed from hyperthyroidism to ophthalmopathy. The study used TCR beta repertoire signatures to distinguish Graves' ophthalmopathy from Graves' hyperthyroidism and to predict progression to ophthalmopathy. To explore V-J signatures distinguishing ophthalmopathy from hyperthyroidism, a discovery set of roughly 100 patients (roughly 42 ophthalmopathy, 55 to 60 stable hyperthyroidism) was enrolled. In over 5 hyperthyroidism patients, the T-cell repertoire of thyroid tissue was compared with the T-cell repertoire of blood. The 80 to 100 discovery patients were randomly divided into training and test sets at a 7:3 ratio. In total, approximately 130 blood samples were TCR-sequenced: 40 to 45 ophthalmopathy, 75 hyperthyroidism and roughly 17 hyperthyroidism-to-ophthalmopathy patients. Study-level results and caveats: Most of the expanded thyroid clonotypes with a frequency above 0.001 were also detected in blood, and it was suggested that the thyroid immune response may be reflected by blood repertoires. Ophthalmopathy was separated from stable hyperthyroidism by the 13-signature model with just under 90% sensitivity and about 81% specificity in cross-validation and with 80%/75% in the test set. Sample size was not statistically predetermined, and group allocation was not concealed from the investigators. In validation, the model predicted ophthalmopathy progression with 55% to 71% sensitivity and about 77% specificity; fewer than 15 predicted patients were CT-confirmed with GO in a median of about 6.1 months.

Relative to germline, V is 5 bases shorter and J is 7 bases shorter, with 17 bases between their ends. The CDR3 sequence holds 14 residues, the cysteine and phenylalanine included. Kept here is only the CDR3 DNA, which spans 42 bases and is read in frame from base 1. CDR1 and CDR2, looked up from the germline V gene, are MNHEY and SVGEGT. TCR beta CDR3 regions were amplified from RNA transcripts for repertoire sequencing. HTBI primers and the Qiagen OneStep RT-PCR kit were used in a first-round RT-PCR, which was followed by a second-round multiplex PCR, size selection and purification. Sequencing of the libraries was carried out on an Illumina HiSeq2000 in paired-end mode with 100 bp reads. In the source study's methods: SOAPnuke was used to process the reads, throwing out any read that had adapters, had uncalled bases, had a mean Phred below 15, or lacked an exact constant-primer or identifier match. COPE v1.2.5 was used to merge the high-quality paired reads. Clonotypes were defined as unique nucleotide sequences and were aligned to IMGT TRB V, D and J references using MiTCR v1.1. The analysis was limited to V-J combinations with a frequency above 0.0001, which together covered roughly 99% of the repertoires. For each V-J combination, a TCR clonal expansion and chaos score was defined as the ratio of F50 clonal expansion to chaos observed in the TCRdist matrix. Welch's t-statistics and random forest were used to reduce features to some 13 V-J combinations, which were fed into a naive Bayes classifier. The similarity between thyroid and blood repertoires was quantified using the Morisita-Horn index. The raw public reads went through TCRdb reprocessing: fastp at Q25, MiXCR clone calling, in-frame beta chains kept. Rows matching on CDR3 protein sequence are summarized as one entry with the most common DNA and genes. TCRdb's processing, not the authors' own work, is the source of the V and J calls. The sample yields roughly 400,000 distinct CDR3 sequences; about 17% were counted once. The top ten hold roughly 1.4% of the sample.

Patients with ophthalmopathy had moderately to severely active disease, with a Clinical Activity Score of 3 or more, a NOSPECS grade of 4 or more, and a disease duration of less than 3 months. Anyone with other autoimmune diseases, uncontrolled infections, pregnancy or lactation was excluded from the study. Diagnosis was based on clinical symptoms, serum thyroxine, TRAb, thyroid ultrasound and orbital computed tomography. PBMCs were isolated from 7.5 to 10 ml of fresh peripheral blood by Ficoll-Paque density gradient centrifugation. Total RNA was extracted with Trizol reagent and quality-checked on an Agilent 2100 Bioanalyzer. At least ten counts were recorded for this clonotype. What this receptor recognizes is not known. No base quality values were provided; no much bigger clone lies one nucleotide off.

Specimen: peripheral blood. Recombination linked TRBV6-2 or TRBV6-3 to TRBJ1-1; the D gene lacks a confident call. The TCR comes from a woman in her late teens or twenties with Graves' ophthalmopathy. Donor details come from another sample of the same person, matched by shared clones. The DNA sequence is given as TGTGCCAGCAGTCTACCTCAATACCAGGATGAAGCTTTCTTT. Translated, this is CASSLPQYQDEAFF.